This TCR beta chain was sequenced in a study of CD4+ T cells in melanoma. Study-wide findings and caveats: CD8+ T cell, macrophage and B cell function reportedly correlated with neoantigen-specific CD4+ T cells. In melanoma, neoantigen-specific CD4+ T cells reportedly differed in differentiation state.

V was cut by 5 bases and J by 6 bases, with 13 bases left in between. Germline lookup yields CDR1 SGHAT and CDR2 FQNNGV. There are 14 residues in the CDR3. Profiling relied on immunoSEQ multiplex PCR, and the TCRdb table lists in-frame clones only, not all of them. The sample has around 7,000 clones; about 56% are singletons. This clone came up a few times. Its specificity is not known. The chain is built from TRBV11-2 and TRBJ1-4; a possible D gene is TRBD1 (5 bases). The TCR originated in a human donor with melanoma. The sample was cells from a culture (not recorded whether cultured in vitro). The CDR3 DNA is TGTGCCAGCAGCCGGGACCTCTCCTATGAAAAACTGTTTTTT. It codes for CASSRDLSYEKLFF.